This paragraph reports one TCR beta chain. Its antigen is unidentified. TCRdb's copy holds only in-frame clones and misses some; the assay was immunoSEQ multiplex PCR. The table includes 640,000 or so clones, about two thirds detected once. The data are from a study of shared clonotypes between healthy human individuals. V lost 6 bases, J lost 1 base, and 8 bases lay in between. The V gene's germline CDR1 is SGHRS and CDR2 YFSETQ. CDR3 size: 12 residues. Findings of the study overall: Approximately 5% was the fraction of naive CD4 clonotypes found shared across several donors.

The sequencing input was memory CD4+ T cells sorted from blood. Regarding subset: CD45RA-negative fraction. The chain employs TRBV5-1 and TRBJ2-7; D gene uncertain. This sequence originates from a woman in her twenties or thirties in good health. CDR3 sequence (DNA): TGCGCCAGCAACGGGCCTTCCTACGAGCAGTACTTC. Protein: CASNGPSYEQYF.